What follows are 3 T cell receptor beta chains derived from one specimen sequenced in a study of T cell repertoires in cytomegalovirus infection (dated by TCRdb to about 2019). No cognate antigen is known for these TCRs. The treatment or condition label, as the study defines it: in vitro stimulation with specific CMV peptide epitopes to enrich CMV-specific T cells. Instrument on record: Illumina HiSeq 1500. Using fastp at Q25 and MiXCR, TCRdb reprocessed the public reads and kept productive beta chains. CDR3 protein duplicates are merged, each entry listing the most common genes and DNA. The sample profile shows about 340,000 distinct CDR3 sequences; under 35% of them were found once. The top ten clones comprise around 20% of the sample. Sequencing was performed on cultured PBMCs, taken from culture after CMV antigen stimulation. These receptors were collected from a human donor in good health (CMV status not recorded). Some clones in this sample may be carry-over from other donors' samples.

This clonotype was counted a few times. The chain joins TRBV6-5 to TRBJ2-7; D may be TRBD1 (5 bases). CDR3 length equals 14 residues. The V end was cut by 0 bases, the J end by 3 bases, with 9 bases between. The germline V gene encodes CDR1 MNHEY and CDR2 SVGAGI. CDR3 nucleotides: TGTGCCAGCAGTTACTCGGGGCAGAACTACGAGCAGTACTTC. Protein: CASSYSGQNYEQYF.

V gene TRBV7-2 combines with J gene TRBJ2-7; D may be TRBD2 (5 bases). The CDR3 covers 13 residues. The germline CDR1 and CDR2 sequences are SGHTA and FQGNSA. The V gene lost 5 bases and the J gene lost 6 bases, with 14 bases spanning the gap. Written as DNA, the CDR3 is TGTGCCAGCAGCGTAAACGACTACCGCGAGCAGTACTTC. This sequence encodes CASSVNDYREQYF.

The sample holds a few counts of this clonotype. CDR3 sequence: CASSLWAGGDTDTQYF. CDR3 DNA: TGTGCCAGCAGTTTATGGGCAGGGGGAGACACAGATACGCAGTATTTT. This chain joins TRBV28 and TRBJ2-3, with TRBD1 matching over 7 bases. J was trimmed by 2 bases and V by 0 bases; bases with no gene match: 5. The CDR3 consists of 16 residues. Germline CDR1 and CDR2: MDHEN and SYDVKM. The full variable domain, its missing parts supplied by reference TRBV28 and TRBJ2-3, is DVKVTQSSRYLVKRTGEKVFLECVQDMDHENMFWYRQDPGLGLRLIYFSYDVKMKEKGDIPEGYSVSREKKERFSLILESASTNQTSMYLCASSLWAGGDTDTQYFGPGTRLTVL.